Presented here are 7 T cell receptor beta chains from one specimen sequenced in a study of blood T cells in healthy people across ages. Through a sample-barcoded 5' primer and a J-beta primer mix, a second PCR was run for roughly 6 to 11 cycles. In TCRdb, the 5' RACE reads were re-called with MiXCR into one record per CDR3 protein. The repertoire has 720,000 or so distinct CDR3 sequences, about 43% of them found once; the top ten carry approximately 29%. The sample was blood. The source is a man older than 75 in good health.

The chain joins TRBV6-6 to TRBJ1-5; D gene unclear. V lost 0 bases to trimming and J lost 7 bases, with 7 bases between them. CDR1 is MNHNY and CDR2 is SVGAGI in the germline V gene (reference sequence). The CDR3 length is 13 residues. DNA of the CDR3: TGTGCCAGCAGTTACTCCGGTGAACAGCCCCAGCATTTT. It specifies CASSYSGEQPQHF.

The rearrangement links TRBV7-9 to TRBJ1-1; 8 bases are shared with TRBD1. The V gene's germline CDR1 is SEHNR and CDR2 FQNEAQ (reference sequence). The trim removed 8 bases at V and 6 bases at J, leaving 11 bases unmatched. This CDR3 is 14 amino acids long. CDR3 protein: CASSASTGVAEAFF. In DNA form, the CDR3 reads TGTGCCAGCTCAGCCTCGACAGGGGTCGCTGAAGCTTTCTTT.

The chain joins TRBV28 to TRBJ2-1; D might be TRBD1 (6 bases). In germline, CDR1 is MDHEN, CDR2 SYDVKM. CDR3 length: 13 residues. V dropped 4 bases and J dropped 13 bases, with 17 bases sitting between them. The CDR3 DNA is TGTGCCAGCAGTTCCGACAGGTTGGAGACCCAGTTCTTC. Residues: CASSSDRLETQFF.

The chain couples TRBV27 to TRBJ2-7; 7 bases align to TRBD2. V lost 8 bases and J lost 1; bases outside the gene matches: 8. Germline CDR1 reads MNHEY; CDR2 reads SMNVEV (reference sequence). The CDR3 extends over 14 amino acids. The CDR3 sequence: CASCSWEGSYEQYF. The CDR3 DNA sequence: TGTGCCAGCTGCTCATGGGAGGGGTCCTACGAGCAGTACTTC.

The chain joins TRBV7-9 to TRBJ1-1; possibly TRBD1 for D (5 bases). The length of the CDR3 is 17 residues. V was cut by 5 bases and J by 4 bases, with 23 bases left in between. CDR1 is SEHNR, CDR2 FQNEAQ, per germline (reference sequence). The CDR3 region has the DNA TGTGCCAGCAGCCGTAATACTGACCGGGACGACGGCACTGAAGCTTTCTTT. This sequence encodes CASSRNTDRDDGTEAFF.

The chain carries TRBV4-1 and TRBJ2-5; 12 bases are shared with TRBD2. The CDR3 contains 17 residues. The V segment lost 4 bases and the J segment 11 bases; nucleotides outside the gene matches: 17. CDR1 is MGHRA and CDR2 is YSYEKL in the germline V gene. Here the CDR3 DNA reads TGCGCCAGCAGCCCCCTACCTAGCGGGGGGGCCACCAATGAGCAGTACTTC. It translates to CASSPLPSGGATNEQYF.

In its sample, this clonotype was seen many times. CDR3 region: CSVRRGVGTDTQYF. CDR3 DNA: TGCAGCGTGCGAAGGGGAGTCGGCACAGATACGCAGTATTTT. The V call is TRBV29-1, the J call TRBJ2-3, with D perhaps being TRBD1 or TRBD2 (5 bases each). The CDR3 sequence is 14 residues long. V was cut by 6 bases and J by 1 base, with 14 bases left in between. CDR1 SQVTM and CDR2 ANQGSEA come from the germline V gene.